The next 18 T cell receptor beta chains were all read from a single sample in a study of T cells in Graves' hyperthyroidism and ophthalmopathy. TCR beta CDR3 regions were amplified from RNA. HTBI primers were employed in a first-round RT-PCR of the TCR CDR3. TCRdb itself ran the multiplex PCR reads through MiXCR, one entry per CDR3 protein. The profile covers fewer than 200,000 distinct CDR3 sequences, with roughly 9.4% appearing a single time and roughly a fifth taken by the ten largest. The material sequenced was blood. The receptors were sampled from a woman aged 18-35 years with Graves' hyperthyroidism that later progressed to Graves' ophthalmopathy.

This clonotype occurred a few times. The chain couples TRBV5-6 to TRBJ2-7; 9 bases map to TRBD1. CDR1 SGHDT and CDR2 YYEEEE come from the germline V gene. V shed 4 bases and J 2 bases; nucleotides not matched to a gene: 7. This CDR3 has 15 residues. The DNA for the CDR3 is TGTGCCAGCAGCCCAAACGACAGGGGGACCTACGAGCAGTACTTC. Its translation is CASSPNDRGTYEQYF.

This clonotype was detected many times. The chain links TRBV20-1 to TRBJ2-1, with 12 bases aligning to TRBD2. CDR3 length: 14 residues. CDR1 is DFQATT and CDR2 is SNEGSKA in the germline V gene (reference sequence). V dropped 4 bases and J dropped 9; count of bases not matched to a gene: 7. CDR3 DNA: TGCAGTGCTACGTCTAGCGGGGGGGCTTCTGAGCAGTTCTTC. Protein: CSATSSGGASEQFF.

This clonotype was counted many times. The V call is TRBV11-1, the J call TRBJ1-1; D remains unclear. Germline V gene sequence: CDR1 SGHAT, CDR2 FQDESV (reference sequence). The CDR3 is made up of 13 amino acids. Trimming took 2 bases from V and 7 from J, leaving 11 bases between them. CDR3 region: CASSLKESSEAFF. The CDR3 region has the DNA TGTGCCAGCAGCTTAAAAGAGTCCAGTGAAGCTTTCTTT. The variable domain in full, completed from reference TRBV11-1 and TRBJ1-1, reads EAEVAQSPRYKITEKSQAVAFWCDPISGHATLYWYRQILGQGPELLVQFQDESVVDDSQLPKDRFSAERLKGVDSTLKIQPAELGDSAMYLCASSLKESSEAFFGQGTRLTVV.

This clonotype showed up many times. Here the CDR3 DNA reads TGTGCCAGCAGCCAAGATCCCGCAGGGCTTAGCACAGATACGCAGTATTTT. Its protein product is CASSQDPAGLSTDTQYF. The genes are TRBV3-1 and TRBJ2-3; TRBD1 is a possible D gene (5 bases). Germline CDR1 is LGHDT and CDR2 is YNNKEL (reference sequence). The CDR3 consists of 17 residues. V was pared by 0 bases and J by 0 bases, with 13 bases between.

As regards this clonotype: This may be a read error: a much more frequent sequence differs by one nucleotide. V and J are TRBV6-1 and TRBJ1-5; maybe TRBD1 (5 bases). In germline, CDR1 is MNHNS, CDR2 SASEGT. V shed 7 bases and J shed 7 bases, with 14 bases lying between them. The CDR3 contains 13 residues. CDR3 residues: CASKIRVKQPQHF. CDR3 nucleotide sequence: TGTGCCAGCAAGATCAGGGTGAAGCAGCCCCAGCATTTT.

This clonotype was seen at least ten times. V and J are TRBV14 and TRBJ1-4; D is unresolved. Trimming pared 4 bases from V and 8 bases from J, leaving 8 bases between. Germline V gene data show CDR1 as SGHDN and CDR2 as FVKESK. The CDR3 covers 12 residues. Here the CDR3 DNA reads TGTGCCAGCAGCCTACTACACGAAAAACTGTTTTTT. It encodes CASSLLHEKLFF.

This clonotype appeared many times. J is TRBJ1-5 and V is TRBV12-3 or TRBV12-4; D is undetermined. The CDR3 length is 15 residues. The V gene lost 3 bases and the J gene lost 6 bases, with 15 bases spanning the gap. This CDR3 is CASSLPPGIGQPQHF. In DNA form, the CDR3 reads TGTGCCAGCAGTTTGCCCCCTGGGATAGGTCAGCCCCAGCATTTT.

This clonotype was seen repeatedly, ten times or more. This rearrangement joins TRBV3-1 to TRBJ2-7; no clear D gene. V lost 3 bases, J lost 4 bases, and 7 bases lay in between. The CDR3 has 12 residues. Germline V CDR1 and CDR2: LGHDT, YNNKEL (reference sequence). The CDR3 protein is CASSHTVYEQYF. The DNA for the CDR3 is TGTGCCAGCAGCCACACCGTTTACGAGCAGTACTTC.

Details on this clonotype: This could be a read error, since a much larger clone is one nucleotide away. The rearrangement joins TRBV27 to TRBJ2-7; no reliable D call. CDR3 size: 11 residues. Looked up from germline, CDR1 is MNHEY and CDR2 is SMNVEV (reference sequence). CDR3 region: CVSSSHYEQYF. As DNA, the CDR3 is TGTGTCAGCAGTTCCCACTACGAGCAGTACTTC.

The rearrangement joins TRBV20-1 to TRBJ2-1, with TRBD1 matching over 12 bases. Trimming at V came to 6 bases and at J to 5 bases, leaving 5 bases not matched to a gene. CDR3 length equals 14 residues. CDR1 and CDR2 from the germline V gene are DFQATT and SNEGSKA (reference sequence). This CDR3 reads CSAPGTGGHNEQFF. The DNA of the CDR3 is TGCAGTGCGCCCGGGACAGGGGGCCACAATGAGCAGTTCTTC.

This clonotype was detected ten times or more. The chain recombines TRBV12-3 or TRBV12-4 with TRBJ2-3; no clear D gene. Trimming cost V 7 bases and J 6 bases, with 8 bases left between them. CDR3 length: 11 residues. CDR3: CASTFGDTQYF. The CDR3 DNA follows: TGTGCCAGCACATTCGGTGATACGCAGTATTTT.

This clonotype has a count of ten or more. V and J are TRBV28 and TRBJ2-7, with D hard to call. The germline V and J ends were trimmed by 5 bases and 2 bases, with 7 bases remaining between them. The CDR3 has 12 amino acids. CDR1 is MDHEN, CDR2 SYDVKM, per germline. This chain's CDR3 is CASSHSTYEQYF. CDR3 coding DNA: TGTGCCAGCAGTCATTCCACCTACGAGCAGTACTTC.

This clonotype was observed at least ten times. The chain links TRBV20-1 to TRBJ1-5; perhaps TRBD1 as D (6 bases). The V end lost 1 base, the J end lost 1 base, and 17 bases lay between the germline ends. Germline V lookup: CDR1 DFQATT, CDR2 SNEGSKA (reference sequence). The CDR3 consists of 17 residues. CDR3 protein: CSARAVGGAWSNQPQHF. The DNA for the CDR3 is TGCAGTGCTAGAGCGGTCGGGGGGGCGTGGAGCAATCAGCCCCAGCATTTT.

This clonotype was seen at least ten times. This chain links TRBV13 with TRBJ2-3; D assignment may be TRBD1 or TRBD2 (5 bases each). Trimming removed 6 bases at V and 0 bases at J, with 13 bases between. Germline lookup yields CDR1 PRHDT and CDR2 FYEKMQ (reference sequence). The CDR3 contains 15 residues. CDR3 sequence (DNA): TGTGCCAGCAGTTTTCGGGGCCCCAGCACAGATACGCAGTATTTT. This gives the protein CASSFRGPSTDTQYF.

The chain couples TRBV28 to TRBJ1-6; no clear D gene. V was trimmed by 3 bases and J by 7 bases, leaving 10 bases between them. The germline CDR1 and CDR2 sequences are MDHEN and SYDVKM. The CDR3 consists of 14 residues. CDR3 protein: CASSLVPRNSPLHF. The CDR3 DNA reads TGTGCCAGCAGTTTGGTCCCAAGAAATTCACCCCTCCACTTT.

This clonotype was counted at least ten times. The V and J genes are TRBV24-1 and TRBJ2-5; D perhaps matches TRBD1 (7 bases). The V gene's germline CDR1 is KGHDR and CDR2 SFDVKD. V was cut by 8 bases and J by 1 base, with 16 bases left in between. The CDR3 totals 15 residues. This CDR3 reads CATTAGGGPQETQYF. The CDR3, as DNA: TGTGCCACCACGGCTGGAGGGGGCCCCCAAGAGACCCAGTACTTC.

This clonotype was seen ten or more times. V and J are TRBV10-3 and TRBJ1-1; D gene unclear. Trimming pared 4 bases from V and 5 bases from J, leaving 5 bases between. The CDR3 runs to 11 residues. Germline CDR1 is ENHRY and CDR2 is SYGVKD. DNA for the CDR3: TGTGCCATCAGTGCGGGTACTGAAGCTTTCTTT. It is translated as CAISAGTEAFF.

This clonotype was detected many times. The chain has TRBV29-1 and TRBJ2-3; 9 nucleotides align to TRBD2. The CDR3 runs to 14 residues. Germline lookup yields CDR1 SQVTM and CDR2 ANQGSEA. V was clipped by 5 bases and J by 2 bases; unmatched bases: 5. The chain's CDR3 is CSVRSGGSTDTQYF. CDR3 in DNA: TGCAGCGTTAGAAGCGGGGGGTCCACAGATACGCAGTATTTT.